The rows below give T cell receptor beta chains drawn from one sample of a study of glioma-infiltrating T cells. Each CDR3 protein is one row after TCRdb ran MiXCR on the multiplex PCR reads. Found here are around 100,000 distinct CDR3 sequences, 25% to 30% of them singletons; the top ten hold roughly 46%. Sample: glioma tissue, nonneoplastic brain tissue, or PBMCs (not recorded which). The receptor set was obtained from a human donor with low-grade glioma or glioblastoma, undergoing nonglioma brain surgery, or in good health (not recorded which). CDR3s include the opening cysteine and the closing phenylalanine or tryptophan. Each record gives: D gene, V gene, J gene, clone size, CDR3 protein, CDR3 DNA. D genes are given only for firm matches. Not every row has a clone size; where given, it reads once, few, many or a size class.

>.|TRBV7-3|TRBJ1-3|few
CASSNNRTPGNTIYF
TGTGCCAGCAGCAACAACAGAACTCCTGGAAACACCATATATTTT
>.|TRBV12-3/TRBV12-4|TRBJ1-5|many
CASSPSNQPQHF
TGTGCCAGCAGCCCCTCCAATCAGCCCCAGCATTTT
>.|TRBV29-1|TRBJ2-5|few
CSFPGASGQETQYF
TGCAGCTTCCCAGGGGCTAGCGGCCAAGAGACCCAGTACTTC
>.|TRBV6-2/TRBV6-3|TRBJ1-1|many
CASSYREPAKAFF
TGTGCCAGCAGTTACAGGGAACCAGCAAAAGCTTTCTTT
>.|TRBV10-3|TRBJ1-1|many
CAILNGEAEAFF
TGTGCCATCCTTAACGGGGAGGCTGAAGCTTTCTTT
>TRBD1|TRBV18|TRBJ2-7|.
CASSPAGTGGLGEQYF
TGTGCCAGCTCACCAGCCGGGACAGGGGGATTGGGCGAGCAGTACTTC
>.|TRBV4-3|TRBJ2-1|few
CASSQATYLGNEQFF
TGCGCCAGCAGCCAAGCTACTTACTTGGGCAATGAGCAGTTCTTC
>.|TRBV12-3/TRBV12-4|TRBJ2-1|.
CASSTSGDSSSYNEQFF
.
>.|TRBV7-6|TRBJ1-1|many
CASSLGKNTEAFF
TGTGCCAGCAGCTTAGGCAAGAACACTGAAGCTTTCTTT
>.|TRBV19|TRBJ2-7|few
CASSMITEGSYEQYF
TGTGCCAGTAGTATGATAACAGAAGGGTCCTACGAGCAGTACTTC
>TRBD1|TRBV30|TRBJ1-1|.
CAWDLPGQANYFMNTEAFF
TGTGCCTGGGATCTGCCGGGACAGGCTAATTACTTCATGAACACTGAAGCTTTCTTT
>TRBD2|TRBV4-1|TRBJ2-2|.
CASSMLTSGVNTGELFF
TGCGCCAGCAGTATGCTTACTAGCGGGGTCAACACCGGGGAGCTGTTTTTT
>.|TRBV28|TRBJ2-1|many
CASSFGSNEQFF
TGTGCCAGCAGTTTTGGGAGCAATGAGCAGTTCTTC
>.|TRBV7-2|TRBJ1-4|.
CASSLEASGDEKLFF
TGTGCCAGCAGCTTAGAGGCCTCGGGGGATGAAAAACTGTTTTTT
>.|TRBV28|TRBJ2-7|.
CASRTSSTGREQYF
TGTGCCAGCAGAACTTCTAGTACAGGGCGCGAGCAGTACTTC
>.|TRBV6-1|TRBJ2-2|many
CASSFLEAGELFF
TGTGCCAGCAGCTTCCTAGAGGCCGGGGAGCTGTTTTTT
>.|TRBV30|TRBJ1-1|.
CAGTVNTEAFF
TGTGCCGGGACTGTGAACACTGAAGCTTTCTTT
>TRBD2|TRBV11-3|TRBJ2-3|.
CASSLTSLDTQYF
TGTGCCAGCAGCTTGACTAGCTTAGATACGCAGTATTTT
>.|TRBV6-1|TRBJ1-3|many
CASSRTFISAGNTIYF
TGTGCCAGCAGTCGTACCTTCATATCGGCCGGAAACACCATATATTTT
>TRBD2|TRBV7-3|TRBJ2-1|few
CASSLSPGGSYNEQFF
TGTGCTAGCAGCTTGTCCCCGGGGGGCTCCTACAATGAGCAGTTCTTC
>.|TRBV4-1|TRBJ2-5|.
CASSRDDQETQYF
TGCGCCAGCAGCCGGGATGACCAAGAGACCCAGTACTTC
>TRBD1|TRBV27|TRBJ1-2|many
CASSLGQGVGYTF
TGTGCCAGCAGTTTAGGGCAGGGGGTTGGCTACACCTTC
>TRBD2|TRBV24-1|TRBJ2-7|.
CATSEPGLENEQYF
TGTGCCACCAGTGAGCCTGGACTAGAGAACGAGCAGTACTTC
>.|TRBV15|TRBJ1-2|many
CATSRSGTLNYGYTF
TGTGCCACCAGCAGAAGCGGGACGCTAAACTATGGCTACACCTTC
>TRBD1|TRBV13|TRBJ1-2|.
CASRFALKDRGRGNAGYTF
TGTGCCAGCAGATTTGCCCTAAAGGACAGGGGCAGGGGTAATGCTGGCTACACCTTC
>.|TRBV6-1|TRBJ2-5|many
CASRKGTQYF
TGTGCCAGCAGAAAGGGGACCCAGTACTTC
>.|TRBV28|TRBJ1-5|.
CASSIPYSNQPQHF
TGTGCCAGCAGTATCCCTTATAGCAATCAGCCCCAGCATTTT
>TRBD2|TRBV6-1|TRBJ2-3|many
CASPLPGLAGALTDTQYF
TGTGCCAGCCCCCTGCCGGGACTAGCGGGGGCACTCACAGATACGCAGTATTTT
>.|TRBV19|TRBJ2-1|few
CASSIDRAGNNEQFF
TGTGCCAGTAGTATAGACAGGGCGGGGAACAATGAGCAGTTCTTC
>.|TRBV2|TRBJ2-7|.
CASTKDGSYEQYF
TGTGCCAGCACCAAGGACGGCTCCTACGAGCAGTACTTC
>TRBD2|TRBV29-1|TRBJ2-5|once
CSAQPGLAGRETQYF
TGCAGCGCCCAACCGGGACTAGCGGGCCGGGAGACCCAGTACTTC
>.|TRBV6-6|TRBJ1-1|many
CASSYFGRLNTEAFF
TGTGCCAGCAGTTACTTTGGGCGGTTGAACACTGAAGCTTTCTTT
>.|TRBV12-3/TRBV12-4|TRBJ2-7|.
CASSSQGGYGEQYF
TGTGCCAGCAGTAGCCAGGGGGGATATGGCGAGCAGTACTTC
>.|TRBV12-3/TRBV12-4|TRBJ2-5|few
CASSRTGEETKYF
TGTGCCAGCAGTCGGACTGGAGAAGAGACCAAGTACTTC
>.|TRBV20-1|TRBJ1-6|many
CSALSTSSYNSPLHF
TGCAGTGCCCTTAGCACGAGCTCCTATAATTCACCCCTCCACTTT
>.|TRBV7-9|TRBJ1-6|many
CASSLIDSLMGSPLHF
TGTGCCAGCAGCTTAATCGACAGCCTCATGGGTTCACCCCTCCACTTT
>.|TRBV7-3|TRBJ2-1|few
CASSLSGTSYNEQFF
TGTGCCAGCAGCTTATCGGGGACCTCCTACAATGAGCAGTTCTTC
>TRBD1|TRBV6-1|TRBJ1-6|many
CASATGELYNSPLHF
TGTGCCAGCGCGACAGGGGAACTCTATAATTCACCCCTCCACTTT
>.|TRBV5-4|TRBJ2-5|.
CASSSYRGQETQYF
TGTGCCAGCAGCTCTTACCGGGGGCAGGAGACCCAGTACTTC
>.|TRBV10-2|TRBJ1-5|.
CASSDNSNQPQHF
TGCGCCAGCAGCGACAACAGCAATCAGCCCCAGCATTTT
>.|TRBV7-8|TRBJ2-4|.
CASSSGPGAGAVTKNIQYF
TGTGCCAGCAGCTCGGGCCCGGGGGCGGGGGCTGTAACGAAAAACATTCAGTACTTC
>TRBD1|TRBV7-3|TRBJ2-7|many
CASSLGTGLEQYF
TGTGCCAGCAGCTTAGGGACAGGGCTTGAGCAGTACTTC
>TRBD2|TRBV7-9|TRBJ2-2|few
CASSWTPGERGPIWELFF
TGTGCCAGCAGCTGGACCCCGGGGGAGCGGGGGCCCATTTGGGAGCTGTTTTTT
>.|TRBV18|TRBJ1-1|once
CASSPKKNRNTEAFF
TGTGCCAGCTCACCAAAAAAGAACAGGAACACTGAAGCTTTCTTT
>.|TRBV29-1|TRBJ1-2|.
CSVETGYGYTF
TGCAGCGTTGAGACAGGCTATGGCTACACCTTC
>.|TRBV5-1|TRBJ2-3|.
CASSREKSTDTQYF
TGCGCCAGCTCCCGGGAAAAGAGCACAGATACGCAGTATTTT
>.|TRBV7-2|TRBJ1-2|few
CASSPQYDYGYTF
TGTGCCAGCAGCCCCCAGTACGACTATGGCTACACCTTC
>TRBD2|TRBV27|TRBJ2-1|.
CASSYLTGGGYEQFF
TGTGCCAGCAGTTATTTGACGGGGGGAGGTTACGAGCAGTTCTTC
>.|TRBV27|TRBJ1-6|many
CASSLGGQRMNSPLHF
TGTGCCAGCAGTTTAGGTGGACAGCGGATGAATTCACCCCTCCACTTT
>TRBD1|TRBV7-9|TRBJ1-5|.
CASSLGTGVNQPQHF
TGTGCCAGCAGCTTAGGGACAGGGGTCAATCAGCCCCAGCATTTT
>.|TRBV24-1|TRBJ2-5|many
CATSLQETQYF
TGTGCCACCAGCCTCCAAGAGACCCAGTACTTC
>.|TRBV7-9|TRBJ2-3|.
CASSLLEARGTDTQYF
TGTGCCAGCAGCTTACTTGAGGCCAGGGGCACAGATACGCAGTATTTT
>TRBD1|TRBV10-1|TRBJ2-1|few
CASDTGTVEQFF
TGCGCCAGCGATACAGGGACAGTCGAGCAGTTCTTC
>.|TRBV7-2|TRBJ1-3|many
CASSSQARSGNTIYF
TGTGCCAGCAGCTCACAGGCACGCTCTGGAAACACCATATATTTT
>TRBD1|TRBV4-3|TRBJ1-1|.
CASSQLDRENKAFF
TGCGCCAGCAGCCAGTTAGACAGGGAGAATAAAGCTTTCTTT
>TRBD2|TRBV6-1|TRBJ2-3|many
CASSPTGSGGAGDTQYF
TGTGCCAGCAGTCCTACAGGTAGCGGGGGGGCAGGAGATACACAGTATTTT
>.|TRBV5-1|TRBJ1-1|many
CASSLVGTNTEAFF
TGCGCCAGCAGCTTGGTAGGAACGAACACTGAAGCTTTCTTT
>.|TRBV2|TRBJ1-1|.
CASLREAEALF
TGTGCCAGCCTCCGCGAGGCTGAAGCTCTCTTT
>.|TRBV4-1|TRBJ2-7|few
CASSQEGGTYEQYF
TGCGCCAGCAGCCAAGAAGGCGGTACCTACGAGCAGTACTTC
>.|TRBV4-3|TRBJ2-1|many
CASSPVGGGPFF
TGCGCCAGCAGTCCGGTGGGGGGAGGCCCGTTCTTC